Listed below are T cell receptor beta chains from one sample, sequenced in a study of regulatory T cells in long-lasting Graves disease. MiXCR, applied by TCRdb to the multiplex PCR reads, yields one record per CDR3 protein. The sample lists about 450,000 distinct CDR3 sequences; roughly 17% were seen once. The same data also went into a second study, on T cells in Graves' hyperthyroidism and ophthalmopathy.

The sequencing used peripheral blood mononuclear cells (PBMCs), collected at new diagnosis, from a patient treated with antithyroid drugs. These receptors came from a woman younger than 45 with Graves disease. The CDR3 runs from the conserved cysteine through the conserved F or W. The D gene is left open where the match is weak. Clone size is stated in some rows and not others, as once, few, many or a class when expanded.

many	TRBV11-3	TRBD1	TRBJ1-2	CASSLSPSGGGGAGGYTF	TGTGCCAGCAGCTTATCCCCTTCGGGGGGAGGGGGCGCAGGTGGCTACACCTTC
many	TRBV27	TRBD1	TRBJ1-5	CASRPRQGELGNQPQHF	TGTGCCAGCAGACCGAGACAGGGGGAATTGGGCAATCAGCCCCAGCATTTT
few	TRBV3-1	NA	TRBJ2-1	CASSQGRVPLTDEQFF	TGTGCCAGCAGCCAAGGACGTGTGCCCCTCACGGATGAGCAGTTCTTC
NA	TRBV6-2/TRBV6-3	TRBD1	TRBJ1-5	CASSPWTGSQPQHF	TGTGCCAGCAGCCCATGGACAGGGAGTCAGCCCCAGCATTTT
many	TRBV6-2/TRBV6-3	TRBD2	TRBJ2-1	CATVSSGSWNEQFF	TGTGCCACCGTCTCCAGCGGGAGTTGGAATGAGCAGTTCTTC
NA	TRBV27	TRBD1	TRBJ2-1	CASSDPTGGRAHISSYNEQFF	TGTGCCAGCAGTGACCCTACAGGGGGCCGCGCGCATATTAGCTCCTACAATGAGCAGTTCTTC
few	TRBV6-4	NA	TRBJ2-7	CASSVGVGAYEQYF	TGTGCCAGCAGTGTGGGCGTCGGGGCCTACGAGCAGTACTTC
NA	TRBV3-1	NA	TRBJ1-2	CASSFDGGYTF	TGTGCCAGCAGCTTCGACGGTGGCTACACCTTC
NA	TRBV20-1	TRBD2	TRBJ2-3	CSARGTSAPDTQYF	TGCAGTGCTAGGGGGACTAGCGCCCCAGATACGCAGTATTTT
many	TRBV12-3/TRBV12-4	TRBD1	TRBJ2-6	CASGTGSGANVLTF	TGTGCCAGCGGGACAGGGTCCGGGGCCAACGTCCTGACTTTC
NA	TRBV6-1	TRBD1	TRBJ1-5	CASTRQGGDQPQHF	TGTGCCAGCACCAGACAGGGGGGAGATCAGCCCCAGCATTTT
few	TRBV5-1	NA	TRBJ1-1	CASSLGGNRGANTEAFF	TGCGCCAGCAGCTTGGGGGGTAACAGAGGAGCGAACACTGAAGCTTTCTTT
once	TRBV3-1	TRBD2	TRBJ2-4	CASSQGTSGEQLF	TGTGCCAGCAGCCAAGGGACTAGCGGCGAGCAGCTCTTC
NA	TRBV3-1	NA	TRBJ1-1	CASSQVAGMNTEAFF	TGTGCCAGCAGCCAAGTGGCAGGCATGAACACTGAAGCTTTCTTT
few	TRBV6-1	NA	TRBJ1-2	CASYQRTEASNYGYTF	TGTGCCAGTTACCAAAGGACGGAGGCCTCTAACTATGGCTACACCTTC
few	TRBV20-1	NA	TRBJ1-2	CSARDEAGNGYTF	TGCAGTGCTAGAGACGAGGCAGGCAATGGCTACACCTTC
many	TRBV24-1	NA	TRBJ2-1	CATSDGPGHFYNEQFF	TGTGCCACCAGTGATGGCCCGGGACACTTTTACAATGAGCAGTTCTTC
NA	TRBV28	TRBD1	TRBJ1-2	CASRGPGQGAGYGYTF	TGTGCCAGCAGGGGACCGGGACAGGGGGCCGGCTATGGCTACACCTTC
many	TRBV7-9	TRBD2	TRBJ2-3	CASSLQLAGSTDTQYF	TGTGCCAGCAGCTTACAACTAGCGGGCTCCACAGATACGCAGTATTTT
few	TRBV4-2	TRBD2	TRBJ2-1	CASSQEFWLAENNEQFF	TGTGCCAGCAGCCAAGAATTCTGGCTAGCGGAAAACAATGAGCAGTTCTTC
many	TRBV24-1	NA	TRBJ2-3	CATSDPGITDTQYF	TGTGCCACCAGTGATCCCGGGATCACAGATACGCAGTATTTT
many	TRBV7-2	NA	TRBJ2-1	CASSLPSTRRNEQFF	TGTGCCAGCAGCCTCCCTAGTACTAGACGCAATGAGCAGTTCTTC
NA	TRBV19	TRBD1	TRBJ1-2	CASSPWAGQVSGYTF	TGTGCCAGTAGTCCCTGGGCGGGACAGGTCTCCGGCTACACCTTC
NA	TRBV12-5	TRBD2	TRBJ2-7	CASGLSVTSGNNEQYF	TGTGCTAGTGGTTTGTCTGTGACTAGCGGTAACAATGAGCAGTACTTC
many	TRBV12-3/TRBV12-4	NA	TRBJ1-5	CAISSGSYQPQHF	TGTGCCATATCCTCGGGGTCCTATCAGCCCCAGCATTTT
many	TRBV20-1	TRBD2	TRBJ2-7	CSQTSGGYEQYF	TGCAGTCAGACTAGCGGGGGGTACGAGCAGTACTTC
many	TRBV28	NA	TRBJ1-1	CASSPFYRNKKAFF	TGTGCCAGCTCCCCGTTTTACAGAAATAAGAAAGCTTTCTTT
many	TRBV7-9	NA	TRBJ2-3	CASSPRSTSTDTQYF	TGTGCCAGCAGCCCCCGCAGCACCAGCACAGATACGCAGTATTTT
NA	TRBV5-4	NA	TRBJ2-5	CASSFPASSAETQYF	TGTGCCAGCAGCTTTCCGGCCTCATCCGCGGAGACCCAGTACTTC
many	TRBV10-1	NA	TRBJ2-5	CASSESGRRNQYF	TGCGCCAGCAGTGAGTCGGGGCGTCGCAATCAGTACTTC
many	TRBV6-2/TRBV6-3	NA	TRBJ1-6	CATRGNRYEGSPLHF	TGTGCCACCAGAGGGAACCGGTACGAGGGTTCACCCCTCCACTTT
many	TRBV6-2/TRBV6-3	NA	TRBJ2-7	CASSYSGDSYEQYF	TGTGCCAGCAGTTACTCGGGGGACTCCTACGAGCAGTACTTC
NA	TRBV5-6	NA	TRBJ2-3	CASSLGLGFSTDTQYF	TGTGCCAGCAGCTTGGGGCTGGGTTTCAGCACAGATACGCAGTATTTT
many	TRBV12-3/TRBV12-4	TRBD2	TRBJ2-3	CASSGLAGADTQYF	TGTGCCAGCAGCGGACTAGCGGGAGCAGATACGCAGTATTTT
NA	TRBV20-1	NA	TRBJ2-7	CSARRQPRYEQYF	TGCAGTGCTCGAAGACAGCCCAGATACGAGCAGTACTTC
many	TRBV27	NA	TRBJ1-1	CASSLSLRVTEAFF	TGTGCCAGCAGTTTATCGTTGCGGGTAACTGAAGCTTTCTTT
few	TRBV4-2	TRBD2	TRBJ2-1	CASSVGTSGVNEQFF	TGTGCCAGCAGTGTTGGGACTAGCGGGGTTAATGAGCAGTTCTTC
NA	TRBV12-3/TRBV12-4	NA	TRBJ1-1	CASSFSTNTEAFF	TGTGCCAGCAGTTTCTCAACGAACACTGAAGCTTTCTTT